These 17 T cell receptor beta chains were all obtained from the same sample, sequenced in a study of early T cells in non-severe SARS-CoV-2 infection (dated by TCRdb to the early 2020s). Library generation was performed with 5' RACE. Sequencer: NextSeq 500. The public sequencing data were trimmed at Q25 with fastp and processed into clonotypes with MiXCR by TCRdb, which kept only in-frame beta chains. CDR3 protein sequences are deduplicated, and each keeps its most common genes and DNA. This sample has over 75,000 distinct CDR3 sequences in its table, and 15% of those were observed once. The ten top clones hold 5.5% of the sample. Sequenced material: whole blood. The receptors were gathered from an adult who was a healthcare worker with PCR-confirmed SARS-CoV-2 infection or an uninfected control (not recorded which).

This clonotype appeared a few times. This chain connects TRBV7-3 to TRBJ2-1; D might be TRBD1 or TRBD2, each matching 5 bases. Germline V gene data show CDR1 as SGHTA and CDR2 as FQGTGA. This CDR3 spans 15 amino acids. V lost 0 bases and J 6 bases, leaving 12 bases between the germline ends. The CDR3 sequence: CASSLTGTRGNEQFF. In nucleotides, the CDR3 is TGTGCCAGCAGCTTAACCGGGACCCGAGGCAATGAGCAGTTCTTC.

A few counts support this clonotype. The rearrangement joins TRBV6-1 to TRBJ2-5, with 7 bases aligning to TRBD1. Losses at the gene ends were 7 bases for V and 7 bases for J; bases not matched to a gene: 18. The V gene's germline CDR1 is MNHNS and CDR2 SASEGT. CDR3 length: 16 residues. This chain's CDR3 is CASKGTELHPQGTQYF. Here the CDR3 DNA reads TGTGCCAGCAAAGGGACAGAGCTGCACCCTCAGGGGACCCAGTACTTC.

The sample holds a few counts of this clonotype. This chain links TRBV20-1 with TRBJ2-3; possibly TRBD2 for D (5 bases). Germline CDR1 DFQATT, CDR2 SNEGSKA (reference sequence). Trimming took 7 bases from V and 0 from J, leaving 8 bases between them. This CDR3 region has 12 residues. The CDR3 is CSGSGSTDTQYF. The CDR3 DNA reads as TGCAGTGGAAGCGGTAGCACAGATACGCAGTATTTT.

This clonotype was detected a few times. The J gene is TRBJ2-7, the V gene TRBV19; 9 bases map to TRBD1. Unmatched junction bases numbered 8, after V lost 4 bases and J lost 4 bases. CDR1 LNHDA and CDR2 SQIVND come from the germline V gene (reference sequence). The CDR3 consists of 15 residues. CDR3 region: CASSTSGTGSYEQYF. The DNA of the CDR3 is TGTGCCAGTAGTACTTCCGGGACAGGGTCATACGAGCAGTACTTC.

J is TRBJ1-2 and V is TRBV30; D is ambiguous. Per germline, CDR1 GTSNPN and CDR2 SVGIG (reference sequence). Trimming shortened V by 0 bases and J by 6 bases, and 8 bases separated the two germline ends. The CDR3 extends over 12 amino acids. This CDR3 reads CAWSVGSHGYTF. CDR3 coding DNA: TGTGCCTGGAGTGTAGGAAGCCATGGCTACACCTTC.

The chain carries TRBV21-1 and TRBJ2-5; no check of the table's D call, TRBD1, against the DNA was made. TRBV21-1 is classified as a pseudogene. This CDR3 region has 17 residues. CDR3 DNA sequence: TGTGCCAGCAACGACTCTCCGCCGGGACAGGAGGTACAGACCCAGTACTTC. Translation: CASNDSPPGQEVQTQYF.

The V gene is TRBV20-1, the J gene TRBJ2-1, with 7 positions matching TRBD2. CDR3 length: 15 residues. V lost 0 bases, J lost 7 bases, and 9 bases stayed unmatched. Germline CDR1 reads DFQATT; CDR2 reads SNEGSKA (reference sequence). The CDR3 is CSARDQAGKVNEQFF. The CDR3 DNA follows: TGCAGTGCTAGAGATCAAGCGGGAAAGGTGAATGAGCAGTTCTTC.

The sample holds a few counts of this clonotype. The V and J genes are TRBV5-5 and TRBJ1-5; no reliable D call. V was cut by 3 bases and J by 0 bases, with 10 bases left in between. The CDR3 runs 15 residues. Germline-derived CDR1 and CDR2 are SGHKS and YYEKEE (reference sequence). CDR3 DNA sequence: TGTGCCAGCAGCTCGACCTATTATAGCAATCAGCCCCAGCATTTT. It translates to CASSSTYYSNQPQHF. Full variable domain (remainder filled in from reference TRBV5-5 and TRBJ1-5): DAGVTQSPTHLIKTRGQQVTLRCSPISGHKSVSWYQQVLGQGPQFIFQYYEKEERGRGNFPDRFSARQFPNYSSELNVNALLLGDSALYLCASSSTYYSNQPQHFGDGTRLSIL.

The chain joins TRBV6-1 to TRBJ2-7; 12 positions match TRBD2. The germline V gene encodes CDR1 MNHNS and CDR2 SASEGT. V trimming: 8 bases; J trimming: 7 bases; junction bases outside the gene matches: 6. CDR3 size: 13 residues. The CDR3 region is CASELAGGGEQYF. The CDR3 nucleotides are TGTGCCAGCGAGCTAGCGGGAGGGGGAGAGCAGTACTTC.

The gene calls are TRBV10-3 and TRBJ2-2, with TRBD2 identical over 7 bases. The germline gives CDR1 ENHRY, CDR2 SYGVKD. This CDR3 is 14 amino acids long. J was trimmed by 3 bases and V by 7 bases; bases with no gene match: 5. CDR3 nucleotides: TGTGCCATCATGTTGGGAGGGGACACCGGGGAGCTGTTTTTT. Residues: CAIMLGGDTGELFF.

This chain links TRBV12-3 or TRBV12-4 with TRBJ1-6; 9 nucleotides align to TRBD1. The CDR3 is made up of 14 amino acids. V lost 5 bases and J lost 11; bases outside the gene matches: 7. Written as DNA, the CDR3 is TGTGCCAGCAGTCCCGGGACAGGGAATCCACCCCTCCACTTT. Protein: CASSPGTGNPPLHF.

The table lists this clonotype with a few counts. The J gene is TRBJ2-1, the V gene TRBV12-3 or TRBV12-4, with TRBD2 matching 8 bases. V was clipped by 6 bases and J by 2 bases; unmatched bases: 15. The CDR3 has 18 amino acids. This CDR3 reads CASSGTSLRQRTYNEQFF. CDR3 nucleotides: TGTGCCAGCAGCGGGACTAGTCTCCGCCAGAGGACCTACAATGAGCAGTTCTTC.

CDR3 nucleotide sequence: TGTGCCAGCAGCTTTGCGCGACTAGGGGCCGGGGAGCTGTTTTTT. It specifies CASSFARLGAGELFF. This rearrangement joins TRBV7-9 to TRBJ2-2, with a weak D call TRBD2 (6 bases). Trimming left V 3 bases short and J 6 bases short, with 14 bases between. The CDR3 spans 15 residues. The germline gives CDR1 SEHNR, CDR2 FQNEAQ (reference sequence). Looking up the rest from reference TRBV7-9 and TRBJ2-2 gives the full variable domain: DTGVSQNPRHKITKRGQNVTFRCDPISEHNRLYWYRQTLGQGPEFLTYFQNEAQLEKSRLLSDRFSAERPKGSFSTLEIQRTEQGDSAMYLCASSFARLGAGELFFGEGSRLTVL.

There are a few counts of this clonotype. The chain employs TRBV20-1 and TRBJ2-7; D tentatively reads TRBD1 or TRBD2 (5 bases each). The CDR3 runs 14 residues. V was cut by 6 bases and J by 0 bases, with 15 bases left in between. CDR1 and CDR2 from the germline V gene are DFQATT and SNEGSKA (reference sequence). CDR3 DNA sequence: TGCAGTGCCGCTGGGACCGATAGCTCCTACGAGCAGTACTTC. Protein: CSAAGTDSSYEQYF.

This clonotype has a handful of counts. The chain joins TRBV28 to TRBJ2-7; 9 bases agree with TRBD1. V shed 3 bases, J shed 2 bases, and the junction held 5 bases outside the gene matches. The V gene's germline CDR1 is MDHEN and CDR2 SYDVKM. The CDR3 sequence is 15 residues long. The CDR3 is CASSFVGTGTYEQYF. Written as DNA, the CDR3 is TGTGCCAGCAGTTTCGTGGGGACAGGGACCTACGAGCAGTACTTC. The whole variable domain, remainder taken from reference TRBV28 and TRBJ2-7, is DVKVTQSSRYLVKRTGEKVFLECVQDMDHENMFWYRQDPGLGLRLIYFSYDVKMKEKGDIPEGYSVSREKKERFSLILESASTNQTSMYLCASSFVGTGTYEQYFGPGTRLTVT.

The rearrangement joins TRBV6-2 or TRBV6-3 to TRBJ2-1; tentative D call: TRBD1 (6 bases). The V end was cut by 5 bases, the J end by 8 bases, with 10 bases between. The CDR3 extends over 12 amino acids. Germline CDR1 is MNHEY and CDR2 is SVGEGT. CDR3 sequence: CASSRRTDEQFF. CDR3 DNA: TGTGCCAGCAGTAGACGGACAGATGAGCAGTTCTTC.

This chain connects TRBV23-1 to TRBJ2-6; 8 nucleotides line up with TRBD1. TRBV23-1 is classed as an ORF, of uncertain function. With 3 bases clipped from V and 4 bases from J, the junction kept 2 bases outside the gene matches. CDR3 length equals 15 residues. CDR3 protein: CASSQDRDGANVLTF. The CDR3, as DNA: TGCGCCAGCAGTCAGGACAGGGACGGGGCCAACGTCCTGACTTTC.